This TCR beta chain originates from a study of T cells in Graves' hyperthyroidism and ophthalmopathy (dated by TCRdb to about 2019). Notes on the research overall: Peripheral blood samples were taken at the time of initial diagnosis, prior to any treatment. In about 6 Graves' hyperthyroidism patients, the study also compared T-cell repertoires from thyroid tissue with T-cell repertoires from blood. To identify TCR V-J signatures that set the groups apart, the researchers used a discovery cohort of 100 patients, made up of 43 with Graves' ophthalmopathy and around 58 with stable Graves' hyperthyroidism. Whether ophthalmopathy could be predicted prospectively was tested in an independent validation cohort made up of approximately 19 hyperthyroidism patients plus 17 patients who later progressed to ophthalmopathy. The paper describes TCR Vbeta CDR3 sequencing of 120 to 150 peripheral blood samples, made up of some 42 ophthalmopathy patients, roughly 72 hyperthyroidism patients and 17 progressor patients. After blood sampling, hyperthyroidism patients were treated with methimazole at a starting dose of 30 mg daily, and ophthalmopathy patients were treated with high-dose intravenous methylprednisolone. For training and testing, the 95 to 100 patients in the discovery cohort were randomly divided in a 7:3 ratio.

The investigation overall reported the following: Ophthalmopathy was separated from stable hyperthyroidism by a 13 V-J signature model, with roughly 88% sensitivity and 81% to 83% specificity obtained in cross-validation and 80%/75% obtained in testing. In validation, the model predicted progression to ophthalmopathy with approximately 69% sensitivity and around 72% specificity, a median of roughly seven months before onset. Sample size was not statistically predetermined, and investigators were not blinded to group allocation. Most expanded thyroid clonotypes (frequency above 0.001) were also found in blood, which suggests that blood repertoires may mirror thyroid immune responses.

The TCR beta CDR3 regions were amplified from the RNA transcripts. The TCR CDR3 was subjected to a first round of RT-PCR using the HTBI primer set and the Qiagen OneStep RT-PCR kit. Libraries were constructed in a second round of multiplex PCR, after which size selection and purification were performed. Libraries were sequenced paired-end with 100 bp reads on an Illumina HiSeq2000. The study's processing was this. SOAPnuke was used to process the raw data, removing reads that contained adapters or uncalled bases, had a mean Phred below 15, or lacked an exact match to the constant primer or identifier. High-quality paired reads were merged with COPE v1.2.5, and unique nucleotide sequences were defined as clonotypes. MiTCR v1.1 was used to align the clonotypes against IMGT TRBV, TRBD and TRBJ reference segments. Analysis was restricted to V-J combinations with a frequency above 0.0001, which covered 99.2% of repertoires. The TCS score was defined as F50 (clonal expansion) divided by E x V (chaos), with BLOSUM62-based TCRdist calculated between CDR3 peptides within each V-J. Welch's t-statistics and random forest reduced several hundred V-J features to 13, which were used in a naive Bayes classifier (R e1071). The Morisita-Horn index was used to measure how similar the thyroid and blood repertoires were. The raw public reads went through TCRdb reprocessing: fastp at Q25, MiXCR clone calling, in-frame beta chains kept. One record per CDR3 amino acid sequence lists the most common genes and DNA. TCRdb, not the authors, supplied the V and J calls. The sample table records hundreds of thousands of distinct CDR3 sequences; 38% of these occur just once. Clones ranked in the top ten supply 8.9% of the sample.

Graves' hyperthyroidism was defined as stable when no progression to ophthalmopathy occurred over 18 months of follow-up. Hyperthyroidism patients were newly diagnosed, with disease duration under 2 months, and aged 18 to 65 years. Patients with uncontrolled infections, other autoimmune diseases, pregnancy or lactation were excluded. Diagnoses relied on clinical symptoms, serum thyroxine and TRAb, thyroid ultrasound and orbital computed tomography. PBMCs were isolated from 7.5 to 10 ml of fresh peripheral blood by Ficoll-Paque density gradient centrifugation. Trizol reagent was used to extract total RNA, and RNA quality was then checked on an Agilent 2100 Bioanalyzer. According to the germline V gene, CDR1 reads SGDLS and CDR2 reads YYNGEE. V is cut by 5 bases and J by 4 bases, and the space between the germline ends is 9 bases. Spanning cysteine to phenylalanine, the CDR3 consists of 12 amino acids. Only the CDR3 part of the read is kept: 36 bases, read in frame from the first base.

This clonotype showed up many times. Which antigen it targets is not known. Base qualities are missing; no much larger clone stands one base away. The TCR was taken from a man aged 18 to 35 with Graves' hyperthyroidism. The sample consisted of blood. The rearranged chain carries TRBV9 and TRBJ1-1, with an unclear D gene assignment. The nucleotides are TGTGCCAGCAGGGGGATTGGCACTGAAGCTTTCTTT. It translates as CASRGIGTEAFF.